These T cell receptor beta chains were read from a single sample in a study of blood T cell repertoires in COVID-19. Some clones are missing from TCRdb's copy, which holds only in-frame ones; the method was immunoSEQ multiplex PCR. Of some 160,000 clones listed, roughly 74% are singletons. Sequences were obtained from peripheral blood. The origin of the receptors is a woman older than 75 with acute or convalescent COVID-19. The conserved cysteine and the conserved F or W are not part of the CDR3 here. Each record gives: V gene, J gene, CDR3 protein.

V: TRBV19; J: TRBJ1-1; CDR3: ASSIAFRVNTEAF
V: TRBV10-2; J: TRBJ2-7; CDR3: ASRDRGYEQY
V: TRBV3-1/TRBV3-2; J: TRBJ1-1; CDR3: ASSGGTDSLDAEAF
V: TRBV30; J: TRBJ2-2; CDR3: AWSGPSGGYTGELF
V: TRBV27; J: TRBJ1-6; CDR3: ASTSGTYNSPLH
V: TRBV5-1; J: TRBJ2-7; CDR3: ASSPRDRAADEQY
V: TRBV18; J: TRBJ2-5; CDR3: ASSPTEETQY
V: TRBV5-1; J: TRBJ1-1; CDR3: ASSITGNSPLTEAF
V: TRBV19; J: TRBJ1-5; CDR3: ASSTSRQGSGSNQPQH
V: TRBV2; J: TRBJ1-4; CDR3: ASSYSPPNEKLF
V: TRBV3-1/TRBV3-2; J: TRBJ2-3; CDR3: ASSWEGRPDTQY
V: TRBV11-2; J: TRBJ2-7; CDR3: ASSLGGGAAYEQY
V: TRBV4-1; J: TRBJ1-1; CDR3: ASSQAPGGLANTEAF
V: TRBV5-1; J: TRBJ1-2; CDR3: ASRRENYGYT
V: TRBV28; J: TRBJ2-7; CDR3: ASSLAGSRSYEQY
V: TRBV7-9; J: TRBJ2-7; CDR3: ASSGGTGAYEQY
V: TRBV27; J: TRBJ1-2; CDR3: ASSIRVNYGYT
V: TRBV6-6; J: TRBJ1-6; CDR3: ASRQQHNSPLH
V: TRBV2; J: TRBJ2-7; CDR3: ASSGTRSSYEQY
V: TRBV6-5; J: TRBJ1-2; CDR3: ASKWSGNYGYT
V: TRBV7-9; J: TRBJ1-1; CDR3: ASSSFVNTEAF
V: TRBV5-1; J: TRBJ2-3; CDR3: ASSWTSGRDTQY
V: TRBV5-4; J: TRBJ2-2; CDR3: ASSFTAGLTGELF
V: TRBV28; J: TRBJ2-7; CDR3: ASSLFATSSYEQY
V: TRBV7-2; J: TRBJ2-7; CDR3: ASANSRGGGGFYEQY
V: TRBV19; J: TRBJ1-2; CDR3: ASSGSGLSYGYT
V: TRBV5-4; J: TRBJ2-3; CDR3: ASTRAGGTDTQY
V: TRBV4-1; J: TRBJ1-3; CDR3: ASSPFGLSGNTIY
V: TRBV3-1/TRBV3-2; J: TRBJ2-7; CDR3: ASSPGHPYEQY
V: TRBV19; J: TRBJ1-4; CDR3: ASSRYGQASEKLF